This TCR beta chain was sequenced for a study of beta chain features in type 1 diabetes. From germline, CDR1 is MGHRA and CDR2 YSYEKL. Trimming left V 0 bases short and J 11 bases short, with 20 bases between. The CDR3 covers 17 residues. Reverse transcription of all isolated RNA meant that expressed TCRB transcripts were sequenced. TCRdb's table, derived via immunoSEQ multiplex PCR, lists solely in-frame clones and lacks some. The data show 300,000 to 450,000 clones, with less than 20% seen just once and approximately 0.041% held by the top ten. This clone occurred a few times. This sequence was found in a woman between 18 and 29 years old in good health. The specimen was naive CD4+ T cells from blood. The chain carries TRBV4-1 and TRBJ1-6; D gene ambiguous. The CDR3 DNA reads TGCGCCAGCAGCCAAGATATCCCCGAGAACCCATCGGCACCCCTCCACTTT. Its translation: CASSQDIPENPSAPLHF.